Presented here are 11 T cell receptor beta chains from one specimen sequenced in a study of tumor and adjacent non-tumor tissue in lung cancer. This sample's RNA came from whole unsorted tissue. TCRbeta libraries were built with three rounds of nested PCR, modified from ARM-PCR. MiXCR, run by TCRdb on the multiplex PCR reads, gives a single entry per CDR3 protein. The sample holds about 200,000 distinct CDR3 sequences, 71% seen once. Sequencing was carried out using lung tumor tissue. The receptors shown here come from a man aged 55-75 years with non-small cell lung cancer.

Ten or more counts support this clonotype. The gene calls are TRBV7-8 and TRBJ2-2; 7 nucleotides line up with TRBD1. Germline V CDR1 and CDR2: SGHVS, FQNEAQ. The length of the CDR3 is 14 residues. Trimming cost V 4 bases and J 6 bases; bases outside gene matches: 5. DNA for the CDR3: TGTGCCAGCAGCTCGGGACAGAGCCCCGGGGAGCTGTTTTTT. It specifies CASSSGQSPGELFF.

This clonotype showed up just a few times. The V gene is TRBV20-1, the J gene TRBJ2-5; D call uncertain. This CDR3 spans 13 amino acids. The ends were cut back, 3 bases at V and 5 bases at J, with 13 bases in the middle. Germline V gene data show CDR1 as DFQATT and CDR2 as SNEGSKA (reference sequence). The CDR3 region has the DNA TGCAGTGCTAGTCGTGAATCCGCCGAGACCCAGTACTTC. This encodes CSASRESAETQYF.

A remark on this clonotype: Since a much larger clone is just one base distant, this may be a read error. It is likely a read error, because the conserved phenylalanine at the end of the CDR3 is missing. The V call is TRBV28, the J call TRBJ2-3; D might be TRBD2 (5 bases). Germline V gives CDR1 MDHEN, CDR2 SYDVKM. Trimming took 5 bases from V and 0 from J, leaving 12 bases between them. This CDR3 is built from 15 residues. DNA for the CDR3: TGTGCCAGCAGTCCCGCGGGCCTTAGCACAGATACGCAGTATTTG. Protein: CASSPAGLSTDTQYL.

The chain carries TRBV5-4 and TRBJ2-2; 9 bases map to TRBD2. After removal of 8 bases from V and 8 bases from J, the junction contained 10 bases not matched to a gene. CDR3 length equals 14 residues. Germline assignment: CDR1 SGHNT and CDR2 YYREEE (reference sequence). CDR3 bases: TGTGCCAGTTTGGTAGCGGGAGTCGATGGGGAGCTGTTTTTT. The encoded protein is CASLVAGVDGELFF.

The gene calls are TRBV20-1 and TRBJ2-2; TRBD1 agrees at 8 bases. This CDR3 is built from 17 residues. V shed 5 bases, J shed 6 bases, and the junction held 17 bases outside the gene matches. Germline V gene lookup returns CDR1 DFQATT and CDR2 SNEGSKA (reference sequence). CDR3 nucleotides: TGCAGTGCTCGCTCTACTCGACAGGGGACCCACGCCGGGGAGCTGTTTTTT. As protein: CSARSTRQGTHAGELFF.

The chain employs TRBV11-3 and TRBJ2-2; 9 bases match TRBD2. CDR1 and CDR2 from the germline V gene are SGHNT and YENEEA. After removal of 1 base from V and 15 bases from J, the junction contained 9 bases not matched to a gene. The CDR3 is 14 residues long. The CDR3: CASSLAGAGGRLFF. In nucleotides, the CDR3 is TGTGCCAGCAGCTTAGCCGGAGCGGGGGGAAGGTTGTTTTTT.

Turning to this clonotype: Sequence at one end of the junction differs from germline and may be a read error. The J gene is TRBJ1-4, the V gene TRBV11-1; D is ambiguous. The germline V gene encodes CDR1 SGHAT and CDR2 FQDESV (reference sequence). The CDR3 contains 15 residues. As DNA, the CDR3 is TGTGCCAGCAGCCATCGCCAGGAGGCGTCTGAAAAACTGTTTTTC. This encodes CASSHRQEASEKLFF.

In regard to this clonotype: Mismatch with germline at one junction end may stem from a read error. J is TRBJ1-1 and V is TRBV12-3 or TRBV12-4, with D possibly matching TRBD1 (5 bases). The CDR3 runs 14 residues. CDR3 bases: TGTGTCAGCACTACAGGAGAGGGCTGGACTGAAGCTTTCTTT. It specifies CVSTTGEGWTEAFF.

As to this clonotype: A much larger clone lies one base from this, so it may be a read error. The chain couples TRBV12-3 or TRBV12-4 to TRBJ1-1; D is possibly TRBD1 (6 bases). Deletions cut 1 base from V and 8 bases from J, with 11 bases between. The CDR3 totals 13 residues. Here the CDR3 reads CASSLEADREAFF. CDR3 in DNA: TGTGCCAGCAGTTTAGAAGCGGACAGAGAAGCTTTCTTT.

To note about this clonotype: A much larger clone sits a single nucleotide away, making a read error possible. The chain carries TRBV20-1 and TRBJ2-5; unclear D gene. Per the germline V gene, CDR1 is DFQATT and CDR2 is SNEGSKA (reference sequence). This CDR3 spans 11 amino acids. Trimming left V 5 bases short and J 5 bases short, with 9 bases between. The CDR3 DNA reads as TGCAGTGCTGCCAGCGCTGAGACCCAGTACTTC. It translates to CSAASAETQYF.

Turning to this clonotype: Without the conserved terminal phenylalanine or tryptophan, this CDR3 likely stems from a read error. The chain has TRBV20-1 and TRBJ2-7, with a tentative D call TRBD2 (5 bases). The length of the CDR3 is 12 residues. Trimming took 3 bases from V and 4 from J, leaving 10 bases between them. The germline CDR1 and CDR2 sequences are DFQATT and SNEGSKA (reference sequence). CDR3 coding DNA: TGCAGTGCTAGTGAACGGGGTTACGAGCAGTACTTA. This translates into CSASERGYEQYL.